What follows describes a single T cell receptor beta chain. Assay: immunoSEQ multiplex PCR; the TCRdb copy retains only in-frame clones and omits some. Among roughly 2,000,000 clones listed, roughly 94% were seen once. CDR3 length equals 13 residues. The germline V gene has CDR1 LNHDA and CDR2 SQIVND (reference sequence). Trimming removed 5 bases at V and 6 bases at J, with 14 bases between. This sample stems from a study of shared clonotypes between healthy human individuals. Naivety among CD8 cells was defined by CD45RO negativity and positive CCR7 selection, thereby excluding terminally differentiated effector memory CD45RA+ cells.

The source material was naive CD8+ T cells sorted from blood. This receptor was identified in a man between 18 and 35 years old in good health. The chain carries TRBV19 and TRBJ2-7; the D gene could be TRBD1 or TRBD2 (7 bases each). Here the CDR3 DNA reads TGTGCCAGTAGTCCAGGGGGGGTCGGCGAGCAGTACTTC. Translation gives CASSPGGVGEQYF.